This T cell receptor (beta chain) was sequenced during a study of blood T cell repertoires in COVID-19. Study-wide background: From T cells, B-cell-depleted T cells, or PBMCs came the material, which was cDNA or gDNA.

The CDR3 spans 14 residues. Germline V gene data show CDR1 as SGHNT and CDR2 as YYREEE (reference sequence). After removal of 1 base from V and 5 bases from J, the junction contained 2 bases not matched to a gene. The assay was immunoSEQ multiplex PCR, and TCRdb's table has in-frame clones only and misses some. The profile shows some 240,000 clones, over 80% of them singletons. The chain recombines TRBV5-4 with TRBJ1-5; 8 nucleotides line up with TRBD1. The clonotype was recovered from a woman aged 40 to 55 who had recovered from COVID-19. Material for sequencing was peripheral blood. CDR3 sequence reads: CASSLNRGDQPQHF. The CDR3 region has the DNA TGTGCCAGCAGCTTGAACAGGGGGGATCAGCCCCAGCATTTT. The whole variable domain, remainder taken from reference TRBV5-4 and TRBJ1-5, is ETGVTQSPTHLIKTRGQQVTLRCSSQSGHNTVSWYQQALGQGPQFIFQYYREEENGRGNFPPRFSGLQFPNYSSELNVNALELDDSALYLCASSLNRGDQPQHFGDGTRLSIL.